The present T cell receptor (beta chain) was sequenced within a study of blood T cell repertoires in COVID-19. Overall study context: Acute and convalescent COVID-19 specimens originated in the United States, Italy and Spain. Nucleic acid was either cDNA or gDNA, and it came from T cells, B-cell-depleted T cells, or PBMCs.

Per the original methods: Estimation of nucleated cell counts was performed using reference gene primer amplification. TCRdb keeps only in-frame clones here, not all; method: immunoSEQ multiplex PCR. For V, J and clone size, that table is used; D and trimming come from the DNA. Of about 240,000 clones in the sample, about 83% are singletons; the top ten hold under 4.5%. Germline lookup yields CDR1 LNHDA and CDR2 SQIVND (reference sequence). Between the trimmed V and J ends, which lost 6 bases and 1 base, there was a span of 16 bases. The CDR3 has 16 residues. This sequence joins TRBV19 and TRBJ1-5, with a weak D call TRBD1 (5 bases). The receptor's source is a man aged 45-65 years with acute or convalescent COVID-19. Sequencing was carried out using peripheral blood. The CDR3 region is CASRDYSQGSNQPQHF. In nucleotides, the CDR3 is TGTGCCAGTAGGGATTATAGTCAGGGCAGCAATCAGCCCCAGCATTTT.